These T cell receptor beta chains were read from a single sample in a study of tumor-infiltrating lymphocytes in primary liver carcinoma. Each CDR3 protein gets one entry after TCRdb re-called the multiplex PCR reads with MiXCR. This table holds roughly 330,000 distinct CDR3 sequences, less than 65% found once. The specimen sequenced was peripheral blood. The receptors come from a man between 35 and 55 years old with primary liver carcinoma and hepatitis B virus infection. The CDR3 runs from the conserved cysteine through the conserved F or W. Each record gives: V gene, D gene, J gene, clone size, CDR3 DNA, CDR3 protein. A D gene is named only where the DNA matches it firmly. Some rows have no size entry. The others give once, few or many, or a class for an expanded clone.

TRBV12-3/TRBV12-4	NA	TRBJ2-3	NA	TGTGCAGGCAGTTTATTTGACTCCCCCACAGATACGCAGTATTTT	CAGSLFDSPTDTQYF
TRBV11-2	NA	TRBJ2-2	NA	TGTGCCAGCTGCCGCATGGGCAACACCGGGGAGCTGTTTTTT	CASCRMGNTGELFF
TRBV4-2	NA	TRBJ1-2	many	TGTGCCAGCAGCCAGGGACGCCAAGCTAACTATGGCTACACCTTC	CASSQGRQANYGYTF
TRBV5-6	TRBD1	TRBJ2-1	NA	TGTGCCAGCGGCACCTATAGGACAGGGGCCCTATACAATGAGCAGTTCTTC	CASGTYRTGALYNEQFF
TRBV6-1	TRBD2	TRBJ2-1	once	TGTGCCAGTAGTGACTACCAGACTAGCGGAGCCCACAATGAGCAGTTCTTC	CASSDYQTSGAHNEQFF
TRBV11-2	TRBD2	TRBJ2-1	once	TGTGCCAGCAGCCCGGGGGGTAGCTCCTACAATGAGCAGTTCTTC	CASSPGGSSYNEQFF
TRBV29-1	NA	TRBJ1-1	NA	TGCAGCGTTAAGGGGACGCCGTCCTCGCCTGAAGCTTCCTTT	CSVKGTPSSPEASF
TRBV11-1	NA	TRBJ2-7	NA	TGTGCCAGCAGCTCGCTTGGCTGGCCCGAACAGTACTTC	CASSSLGWPEQYF
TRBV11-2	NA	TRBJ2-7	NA	TGTGCCAGCAGCTTTGTGGGGCGCTCCTACGGGCAGTACTTC	CASSFVGRSYGQYF
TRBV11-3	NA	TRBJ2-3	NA	TGTGCCAACCCCGGGGGCGGGCCCACAGATACGCAGTATTTT	CANPGGGPTDTQYF
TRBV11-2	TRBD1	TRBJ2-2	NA	TGCGCCAACAGTGAGGGGACAGTGAACACCGGGGAGCTGTTTTTT	CANSEGTVNTGELFF
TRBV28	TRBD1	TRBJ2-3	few	TGTGCCAGCAGAGAACGGGACAGGGGGGACACAGATACGCAGTATTTT	CASRERDRGDTDTQYF
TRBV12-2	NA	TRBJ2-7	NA	TGTGCAAGTCGCTTTTGGACTAGCGCCTCCTACGAGCAGTACTTC	CASRFWTSASYEQYF
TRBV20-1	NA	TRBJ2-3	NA	TGCAGTGCTGGGACTTTTTCTAGCACAGATACGCAGTATTTT	CSAGTFSSTDTQYF
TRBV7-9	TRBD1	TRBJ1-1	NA	TGTGCCAGCAGCTTCCCGGGGACAGGGAGGATGAACACTGAAGCTTTATTT	CASSFPGTGRMNTEALF
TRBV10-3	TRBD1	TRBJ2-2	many	TGTGCCATAGGGACAGGGGATTTCACCGGGGAGCTGTTTTTT	CAIGTGDFTGELFF